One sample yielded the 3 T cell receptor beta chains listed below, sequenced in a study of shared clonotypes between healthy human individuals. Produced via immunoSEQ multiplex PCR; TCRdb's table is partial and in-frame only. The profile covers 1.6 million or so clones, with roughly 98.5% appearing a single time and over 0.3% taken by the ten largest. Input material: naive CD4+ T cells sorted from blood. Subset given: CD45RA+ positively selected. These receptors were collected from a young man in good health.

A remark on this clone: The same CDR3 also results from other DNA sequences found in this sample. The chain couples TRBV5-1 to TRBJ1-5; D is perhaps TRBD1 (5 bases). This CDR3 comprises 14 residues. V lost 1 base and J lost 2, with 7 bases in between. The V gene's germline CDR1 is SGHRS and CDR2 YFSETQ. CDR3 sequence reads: CASSLQGGNQPQHF. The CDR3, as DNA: TGCGCCAGCAGCTTGCAAGGGGGCAATCAGCCCCAGCATTTT. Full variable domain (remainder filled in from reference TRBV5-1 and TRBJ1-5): KAGVTQTPRYLIKTRGQQVTLSCSPISGHRSVSWYQQTPGQGLQFLFEYFSETQRNKGNFPGRFSGRQFSNSRSEMNVSTLELGDSALYLCASSLQGGNQPQHFGDGTRLSIL.

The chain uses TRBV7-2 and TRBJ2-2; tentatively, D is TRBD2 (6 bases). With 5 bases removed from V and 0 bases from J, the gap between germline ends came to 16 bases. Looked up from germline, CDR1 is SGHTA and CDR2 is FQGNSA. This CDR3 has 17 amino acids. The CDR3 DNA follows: TGTGCCAGCAGCCCGACTGGCGGGGACCCGAACACCGGGGAGCTGTTTTTT. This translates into CASSPTGGDPNTGELFF.

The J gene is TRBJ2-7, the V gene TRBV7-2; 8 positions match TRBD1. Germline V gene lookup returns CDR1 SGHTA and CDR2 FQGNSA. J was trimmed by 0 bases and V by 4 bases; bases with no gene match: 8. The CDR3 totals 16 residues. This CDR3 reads CASSSTGTGFSYEQYF. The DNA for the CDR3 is TGTGCCAGCAGCTCGACCGGGACAGGTTTCTCCTACGAGCAGTACTTC.